The 7 T cell receptor beta chains given below trace back to one sample, sequenced in a study of CD8+ T cells in alopecia areata. Extracted from the samples, RNA was reverse transcribed into cDNA to serve as the sequencing template. Clones were sequenced by immunoSEQ multiplex PCR, and TCRdb holds only the in-frame ones, with some missing. This table has roughly 250,000 clones, under 70% appearing once. Sequenced here: CD4+ T cells sorted from blood, sampled at week 0. Every receptor here comes from a human donor with alopecia areata.

V and J are TRBV27 and TRBJ1-5; a weak D match, TRBD1 (6 bases). Trimming cost V 6 bases and J 3 bases, with 9 bases left between them. The CDR3 is 13 amino acids. Germline-derived CDR1 and CDR2 are MNHEY and SMNVEV (reference sequence). As DNA, the CDR3 is TGTGCCAGCAGACAGGGTACCAATCAGCCCCAGCATTTT. Translation gives CASRQGTNQPQHF.

This rearrangement joins TRBV27 to TRBJ2-7, with 11 bases that match TRBD1. The CDR3 is made up of 14 amino acids. After removal of 5 bases from V and 6 bases from J, the junction contained 6 bases not matched to a gene. Germline values: CDR1 MNHEY, CDR2 SMNVEV (reference sequence). CDR3 in amino acids: CASSRTGGRGEQYF. The DNA of the CDR3 is TGTGCCAGCAGTAGGACAGGGGGCCGAGGCGAGCAGTACTTC.

This chain connects TRBV15 to TRBJ1-5, with D maybe TRBD1 (6 bases). Per germline, CDR1 LNHNV and CDR2 YYDKDF (reference sequence). The V end lost 0 bases, the J end lost 5 bases, and 14 bases lay between the germline ends. The CDR3 spans 16 residues. The CDR3 loop is CATSRDGGQSYQPQHF. Written as DNA, the CDR3 is TGTGCCACCAGCAGAGACGGAGGACAGTCATATCAGCCCCAGCATTTT.

The gene calls are TRBV29-1 and TRBJ1-2; D unresolved. This CDR3 is 11 amino acids long. With 3 bases removed from V and 7 bases from J, the gap between germline ends came to 9 bases. CDR1 SQVTM and CDR2 ANQGSEA come from the germline V gene. The CDR3 DNA follows: TGCAGCGTTGATGGGGTTGGTGGCTACACCTTC. Protein product: CSVDGVGGYTF.

This CDR3 is CAWSVPGQASNEKLFF. The DNA for the CDR3 is TGTGCCTGGAGTGTCCCGGGACAGGCCTCTAATGAAAAACTGTTTTTT. The chain uses TRBV30 and TRBJ1-4, with 8 bases lining up with TRBD1. The germline gives CDR1 GTSNPN, CDR2 SVGIG (reference sequence). With 0 bases clipped from V and 3 bases from J, the junction kept 6 bases outside the gene matches. The CDR3 contains 16 residues.

The chain employs TRBV7-9 and TRBJ1-1, with D maybe TRBD1 (5 bases). There are 13 residues in the CDR3. CDR1 SEHNR and CDR2 FQNEAQ come from the germline V gene (reference sequence). The V and J ends lost 8 bases and 0 bases respectively, with 10 bases between them. CDR3 sequence: CASAIGVNTEAFF. CDR3 DNA sequence: TGTGCCAGCGCAATAGGGGTGAACACTGAAGCTTTCTTT.

This clone is a singleton in its sample. This chain joins TRBV7-2 and TRBJ1-5; TRBD1 is a possible D gene (5 bases). CDR1 is SGHTA, CDR2 FQGNSA, per germline. V was shortened by 1 base and J by 4 bases, with 8 bases between the two germline ends. The CDR3 runs 14 residues. CDR3 in amino acids: CASSLEAGNQPQHF. DNA of the CDR3: TGTGCCAGCAGCTTAGAAGCAGGGAATCAGCCCCAGCATTTT.